The entry below gives a single T cell receptor beta chain sequence along with its context. Its antigen remains undetermined. Qualities for individual bases were not recorded, and no much larger clone is one base off. Libraries were prepared through the immunoSEQ multiplex PCR assay. The multiplex PCR relied on a mix of 60 forward primers for TCR Vbeta segments and 13 reverse primers for TCR Jbeta segments. Amplification of the CDR3 region of rearranged TCR beta genes was performed with a multiplex PCR assay on genomic DNA. The amplified TCR beta libraries were sequenced on the Illumina HiSeq System as 87-base-pair reads. Under the source paper's analysis protocol: In a later analysis, some 80 million unique TCR beta chains were counted across the roughly 610 repertoires, and roughly 11 million of these chains were shared by at least two donors. Raw reads were error-corrected and collapsed into unique sequences by a nearest-neighbor algorithm in which closely related sequences were merged to remove PCR and sequencing errors. CDR3 sequences were aligned to IMGT reference sequences to assign V, D and J gene segments. Each retained sequence needed at least a six-nucleotide match to both a V gene segment and a J gene segment. A rearrangement was called productive if the CDR3 had no stop codons and remained in frame with V and J, and every other rearrangement was called non-productive. CDR3 was defined by IMGT convention, running from the second conserved V-encoded cysteine to the conserved J-encoded phenylalanine. The earlier analysis of about 620 of the donors excluded sequences that lacked an unambiguous match to a single V gene segment. In an earlier analysis of about 590 of the donors, a V segment was called functional when productive rearrangements were above 56.7%, and segregating when the standard deviation between donors exceeded 5%. To diagnose cytomegalovirus status from the catalog of TCR beta chain sequences, a statistical classification framework was built. A later analysis assigned V and J genes by comparing TCR nucleotide sequences with IMGT/GENE-DB human TR gene sequences. A later analysis assigned CDR3 sequences and most-parsimonious VDJ recombination scenarios with the TCRdist pipeline. A later analysis defined each TCR beta chain by its CDR3 amino acid sequence plus V-gene family, and excluded reads lacking a unique V-gene family. To address suspected cross-contamination and a sequencing artifact, a later analysis removed 550 to 750 highly shared, low-generation-probability nucleotide sequences. A later analysis calculated a clonal expansion index for each public chain from normalized within-repertoire ranks of inferred template counts. In a later analysis, generation probabilities were computed using a VDJ recombination model fitted to out-of-frame rearrangements, and the results were checked against IGoR. In a later analysis, hypergeometric tests were used to score TCR-TCR, TCR-HLA and TCR-CMV co-occurrence, with a repertoire-size bias correction applied to TCR pairs. False discovery rates were estimated in a later analysis by permuting HLA or CMV assignments 20 times. In a later analysis, co-occurring TCRs were grouped with DBSCAN, and TCRdist sequence similarity was added when clustering was performed within HLA-allele-positive subsets. Repertoires with fewer than 30,000 or more than 120,000 public chains were left out of co-occurrence clustering, as were five repertoires with anomalous nucleotide sharing. Drawn from immuneACCESS, this table holds only the in-frame rearrangements with V and J called that TCRdb kept. Clones are partly lost; checked studies trace under half to an unresolved V gene and leave the rest unexplained. From that table come the V and J calls and clone size; the DNA was used to work out D and trimming. The sample profile shows 150,000 to 200,000 clones; about four fifths of them were found once. The top ten clonotypes cover approximately 1.5% of the sample.

The junction carries 5 bases between V and J, which are trimmed by 0 bases and 3 bases respectively. The CDR3, from cysteine to phenylalanine, totals 13 residues. The only DNA kept is the CDR3, 39 bases in frame from the first base. CDR1 and CDR2, looked up from the germline V gene, are SGHNT and YENEEA. This specimen belongs to a study of cytomegalovirus exposure and HLA in healthy donors (dated 2017 in TCRdb). In terms of the full investigation: According to an earlier analysis of 550 to 700 of the donors, 200 million or so T cells yielded approximately 120 million unique TCR beta sequences and 276 Gb of sequence data. Donor age, sex, ethnicity and CMV serostatus were compiled alongside the repertoire data. To study patterns of TCR occurrence, a later analysis re-analyzed previously published TCR beta repertoires from under 750 donors and added high-resolution HLA genotyping. An early release that covered 640 HLA-typed donors contained approximately 290 gigabases of sequencing data and approximately 85 million unique TCR sequences. Rather than using new phenotypic data, the later analysis identified candidate immune exposures from TCR beta sequences and from how often those sequences occurred across donors. Four or five DR-DQ haplotypes were handled as single units for association and clustering because linkage in the cohort was strong. To predict cytomegalovirus infection status, the study combined high-throughput TCR immunosequencing, statistical association of individual TCRs with disease status, and machine learning. All discovery cohort repertoires had been generated on a single sequencing platform. A later genetic analysis took genome-wide SNP genotypes for about 65% of the roughly 670 donors and used that subset as a discovery cohort. The T cell repertoires of 700 or so subjects were profiled by immunosequencing and related to cytomegalovirus serostatus. In addition to the first cohort of 650 to 750 subjects, a separate validation cohort of approximately 120 different subjects was used. Typing coverage varied by locus: about 620-640 donors for A, B, C, DRB1 and DQB1; approximately 560 for DQA1; over 600 for DPA1; 450 to 480 for DPB1. The study aimed to test whether signatures of past pathogen exposure could be identified by cataloging public T cell receptors. Of the 300 to 500 genotyped donors, 75% to 85% were placed in the genetic ancestry cluster associated with self-reported Caucasian donors. Both class I and class II loci were covered by HLA typing, at four-digit resolution. To decide whether each TCR beta V gene segment behaved as functional or pseudogenic, an earlier analysis of 587 of the donors relied on high-throughput TCR beta sequencing. On average, over 200,000 unique TCR beta nucleotide sequences were sequenced per donor among about 400 genotyped donors of the cohort, with 15% to 20% of those sequences being non-productive.

The cohort consisted of 600 to 700 healthy bone marrow donors. All cohort members were sampled while nominally healthy, although unrecorded immune exposures were likely present. The donor was CMV seronegative and was included in the group of 352 seronegative cohort members. Every donor gave a peripheral blood sample, and the peripheral blood mononuclear cells from that sample were used for TCR beta sequencing. Genomic DNA extraction from the blood cell samples was performed with the Qiagen DNeasy Blood Extraction Kit. Summary of the overall study and its limitations: In a later analysis, TCR association rates were found to vary across HLA loci, with the most associated TCRs seen for DRB1 alleles and the fewest for HLA-C alleles. In a later analysis, several top co-occurrence clusters were reported to appear linked to parvovirus B19, influenza, CMV and Epstein-Barr virus. Because some donors lacked HLA typing at each locus, the association tests relied only on the typed subset. In both the original and validation cohorts, the classifier was reported to diagnose cytomegalovirus status with high specificity and sensitivity. Presence/absence analyses assumed roughly uniform sequencing depth across donors, an assumption that may not hold. In vitro tests confirmed that a few of the cytomegalovirus-associated TCR beta chains recognize cytomegalovirus antigens. Only TCR beta chains were sequenced in this cohort, and the absence of alpha or paired-chain data limited detectable features. A later analysis found that HLA-associated TCR beta chains were more clonally expanded and had lower generation probabilities than equally common non-associated chains. In a later genetic analysis, fewer N-insertions in productive TCRs were reported among donors in an Asian-associated ancestry cluster than the roughly 700-donor mean. A further reported finding was that TCR beta sequences accurately predicted the HLA-A and HLA-B alleles for most subjects in the first cohort. Correlated functional status among segregating V segments might be attributable to linkage disequilibrium, but an unknown experimental factor could not be ruled out. A cluster of highly shared sequence variants was judged likely to represent a technical artifact of the sequencing pipeline. In a later genetic analysis, a missense DCLRE1C variant was associated with V-gene and J-gene trimming of TCR beta chains, and the association was replicated in an independent cohort. Assigning TCR associations to individual alleles was difficult when HLA alleles, especially DR and DQ, strongly co-occurred. Most TCR sequences were seen in very few donors, while some public TCRs were found in many individuals. Some IMGT-functional V segments, including TRBV6-2 and TRBV6-3, could not be told apart with the 87-base-pair reads, so those segments were excluded. A later analysis associated around 16,000 TCR beta sequences with specific HLA alleles at a false discovery rate of 0.05. Fewer than 20 rarely observed V segments, including chromosome 9 orphons, were excluded from the earlier analysis of about 600 of the donors because counts were too low. The only immune exposure information available for the cohort was CMV serostatus. Broadly in line with IMGT annotations, most TCR beta V segments showed up in productive rearrangements about 90% or about 30% of the time in an earlier analysis of some 590 of the donors. A later analysis found that most CMV-associated TCR beta chains appeared HLA-restricted, with HLA associations seemingly driven largely by CMV exposure. The study listed 170 or so TCR beta chains as associated with cytomegalovirus. According to the authors, the approach could potentially be generalized to other disease states and immunological phenotypes.

The sequence derives from a young woman in good health and CMV-seronegative. The sample taken for sequencing was PBMCs. The chain is assembled from TRBV11-3 and TRBJ1-2; the D gene lacks a confident call. The nucleotides are TGTGCCAGCAGCTTAGATGGCCACTATGGCTACACCTTC. Its coded protein is CASSLDGHYGYTF. The full variable domain, completed from the reference TRBV11-3 and TRBJ1-2 proteins outside the CDR3, reads EAGVVQSPRYKIIEKKQPVAFWCNPISGHNTLYWYLQNLGQGPELLIRYENEEAVDDSQLPKDRFSAERLKGVDSTLKIQPAELGDSAVYLCASSLDGHYGYTFGSGTRLTVV.